Listed below are T cell receptor beta chains from one sample, sequenced in a study of blood T cell repertoires in COVID-19. The data were produced by immunoSEQ multiplex PCR, yet TCRdb's version contains in-frame clones alone and is incomplete. The data contain about 310,000 clones, 80% to 90% of them singletons. Source material: PBMCs or T cells enriched from blood (not recorded which). The receptors originated from a man aged 25 to 40 who had recovered from COVID-19. Both conserved end residues are part of each CDR3. The D gene is left open where the match is weak. Clone size, where shown, is once, few, many, or a class for clones that have expanded.

clone size	J gene	D gene	V gene	CDR3 DNA	CDR3 protein
once	TRBJ2-7	.	TRBV30	TGTGCCTGGAGCCCCGGGACAACCTACGAGCAGTACTTC	CAWSPGTTYEQYF
few	TRBJ1-1	.	TRBV21-1	TGTGCCAGCCCCACGACAGGGATGAACACTGAAGCTTTCTTT	CASPTTGMNTEAFF
.	TRBJ1-2	.	TRBV12-3/TRBV12-4	TGTGCCAGCACTCTGGAGGGTCATGGCTACACCTTC	CASTLEGHGYTF
.	TRBJ2-7	TRBD2	TRBV5-1	TGCGCCAGCAGCTTGGAAGGACTAGCGGGGGGAAACGAGCAGTACTTC	CASSLEGLAGGNEQYF
.	TRBJ2-5	TRBD2	TRBV5-4	TGTGCCAGCAGCGCCACTAGCGGGGGAAGACAAGAGACCCAGTACTTC	CASSATSGGRQETQYF
.	TRBJ1-1	.	TRBV7-9	TGTGCCAGCAGCTTAAGTTCCGGGGGGACTGAAGCTTTCTTT	CASSLSSGGTEAFF
.	TRBJ2-7	.	TRBV20-1	TGCAGTGCTAGCAGGGACTACGAGCAGTACTTC	CSASRDYEQYF
.	TRBJ2-2	.	TRBV10-2	TGCGCCAGCAGACAAAAATCGAACACCGGGGAGCTGTTTTTT	CASRQKSNTGELFF
.	TRBJ1-2	.	TRBV15	TGTGCCACCAGCAGAGCCGACTATGGCTACACCTTC	CATSRADYGYTF
.	TRBJ2-6	TRBD2	TRBV18	TGTGCCAGCTCACCCTCGGGGGGAGATTTCGCTGGGGCCAACGTCCTGACTTTC	CASSPSGGDFAGANVLTF
.	TRBJ1-2	.	TRBV4-1	TGCGCCAGCAGCTCAAGAGGGTCAGGGGACTATGGCTACACCTTC	CASSSRGSGDYGYTF
.	TRBJ1-6	.	TRBV7-9	TGTGCCAGCAGCTTAGAAACAGGGAGCTACTCCTATAATTCACCCCTCCACTTT	CASSLETGSYSYNSPLHF
.	TRBJ1-1	.	TRBV6-5	TGTGCCAGCGGAAGACGGGACACTGAAGCTTTCTTT	CASGRRDTEAFF
few	TRBJ1-6	TRBD1	TRBV6-1	TGTGCCAGCAGTGAAACTTCAGGGGGCGCATCGCCACCCCTCCACTTT	CASSETSGGASPPLHF
.	TRBJ1-2	TRBD1	TRBV18	TGTGCCAGCTCACCACCCGCAGGGGGAGGCTACACCTTC	CASSPPAGGGYTF
.	TRBJ2-2	TRBD2	TRBV7-3	TGTGCCAGCAGCTTAAATAGCGGGGGAGTCGGGGAGCTGTTTTTT	CASSLNSGGVGELFF
.	TRBJ1-3	.	TRBV9	TGTGCCAGCAGCGAGACGCCCCCGGGGGCTGGAAACACCATATATTTT	CASSETPPGAGNTIYF
few	TRBJ1-2	.	TRBV5-1	TGCGCCAGCAGCTTGATTTTAGGAGAGAACTATGGCTACACCTTC	CASSLILGENYGYTF